This T cell receptor (beta chain) was observed in a study of T cell changes during pregnancy in multiple sclerosis. The table came from immunoSEQ multiplex PCR; TCRdb's copy has only in-frame clones and leaves some out. The sample consists of roughly 38,000 clones, more than 85% of them appearing once. The V gene end was trimmed by 5 bases and the J gene end by 2 bases; junction bases not matched to a gene: 14. The CDR3 runs 17 residues. Germline V CDR1 and CDR2: SGHNT, YENEEA. The rearrangement links TRBV11-3 to TRBJ2-7; 8 nucleotides align to TRBD2. This clonotype was obtained from a female donor with multiple sclerosis, enrolled in a pregnancy study. The sample consisted of CD4+ T cells from peripheral blood mononuclear cells, taken in the third trimester of pregnancy. Here the CDR3 reads CASSPCRVRGATYEQYF. CDR3 DNA: TGTGCCAGCAGCCCATGCAGGGTGCGGGGGGCAACCTACGAGCAGTACTTC.